This is a list of T cell receptor beta chains from one sample in a study of shared clonotypes between healthy human individuals. TCRdb keeps only in-frame clones here, not all; method: immunoSEQ multiplex PCR. The sample carries about 1,800,000 clones, about 95% recorded once. The sequencing input was naive CD8+ T cells sorted from blood. The source of these receptors is a young man in good health. Each CDR3 is given without its conserved first and last residue. The order of the fields is V gene, J gene, CDR3 protein.

>TRBV9|TRBJ1-2
ASSGLGQGSGYT
>TRBV7-2|TRBJ2-7
ASSVRDPIYEQY
>TRBV30|TRBJ2-1
AWSGGAKKF
>TRBV13|TRBJ2-7
ASSSLTGTGGYEQY
>TRBV6-1|TRBJ1-4
ASRTGGGEKLF
>TRBV27|TRBJ2-7
ASSSIGTGVDEQY
>TRBV4-3|TRBJ2-7
ASSQDVTGGLYEQY
>TRBV7-9|TRBJ2-7
ASSSSTGGKIYEQY
>TRBV6-5|TRBJ1-2
ASSPGINYGYT
>TRBV7-9|TRBJ2-2
ASSRGQELRTGELF
>TRBV9|TRBJ1-2
ASSANTGTDNYGYT
>TRBV15|TRBJ1-1
ATMGQVNTEAF
>TRBV5-1|TRBJ1-3
ASSSALDGSSGNTIY
>TRBV25-1|TRBJ2-1
ASSGTEIYNEQF
>TRBV5-1|TRBJ2-7
ASSLAASYEQY
>TRBV7-9|TRBJ2-1
ASSPLAGKYNEQF
>TRBV14|TRBJ2-5
ASSQDSPRETQY
>TRBV6-1|TRBJ2-7
ASNTPGTYEQY
>TRBV11-3|TRBJ2-1
ASSLGPSSYNEQF
>TRBV2|TRBJ2-5
ASTSIGETQY
>TRBV6-5|TRBJ2-1
ASSLAGEGYNEQF